The next 2 T cell receptor beta chains were all read from a single sample in a study of CD8+CD57+ T cells in acquired aplastic anemia. Broader study findings: Among patients, CD8+CD57+ cells displayed less diversity than the total CD4+ and CD8+ pools did.

Genomic DNA templated the TCR beta VDJ and CDR3 profiling. TCRdb re-analysed the reads in MiXCR, keeping a single row per CDR3 protein. The sample records around 21,000 distinct CDR3 sequences, about 40% being singletons. Their antigens are not known. It was patients with CD8+CD57+ cell expansion by flow cytometry who were chosen for sequencing. What was sequenced was CD8+CD57+ T cells sorted from PBMCs. Subset noted: bead-enriched CD8+CD57+ effector memory T cells from SAA patients. The receptors shown here come from a human donor with aplastic anemia.

By its share, this clonotype is medium-sized. In DNA form, the CDR3 reads TGTGCCAGCAGTTCTATAGGGACCGGTAACTACGAGCAGTACTTC. Translating gives CASSSIGTGNYEQYF. The chain has TRBV12-3 or TRBV12-4 and TRBJ2-7; either TRBD1 or TRBD2 may fit D (5 bases each). The CDR3 loop spans 15 amino acids. Deletions cut 4 bases from V and 3 bases from J, with 16 bases between.

The rearrangement uses TRBV6-5 and TRBJ2-3, with D tentatively TRBD2 (6 bases). CDR1 is MNHEY and CDR2 is SVGAGI in the germline V gene. The V and J ends lost 5 bases and 2 bases respectively, with 17 bases between them. This CDR3 contains 16 residues. The chain's CDR3 is CASSPDSGAPTDTQYF. Written as DNA, the CDR3 is TGTGCCAGCAGTCCCGATAGCGGTGCCCCCACAGATACGCAGTATTTT.